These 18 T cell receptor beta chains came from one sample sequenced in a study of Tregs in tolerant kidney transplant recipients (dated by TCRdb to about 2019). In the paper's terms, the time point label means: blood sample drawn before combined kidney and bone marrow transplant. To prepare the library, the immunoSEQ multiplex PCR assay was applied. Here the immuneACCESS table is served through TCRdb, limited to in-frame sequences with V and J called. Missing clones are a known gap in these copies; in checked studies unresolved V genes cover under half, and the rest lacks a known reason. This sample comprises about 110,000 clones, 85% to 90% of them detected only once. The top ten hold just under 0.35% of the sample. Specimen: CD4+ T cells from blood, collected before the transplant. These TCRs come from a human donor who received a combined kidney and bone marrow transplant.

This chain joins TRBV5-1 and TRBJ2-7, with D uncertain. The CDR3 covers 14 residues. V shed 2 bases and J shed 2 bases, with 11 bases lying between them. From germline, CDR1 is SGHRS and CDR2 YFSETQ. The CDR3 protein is CASSLPGGAYEQYF. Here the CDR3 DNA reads TGCGCCAGCAGCTTACCCGGTGGAGCCTACGAGCAGTACTTC. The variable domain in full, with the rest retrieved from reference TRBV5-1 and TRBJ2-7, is KAGVTQTPRYLIKTRGQQVTLSCSPISGHRSVSWYQQTPGQGLQFLFEYFSETQRNKGNFPGRFSGRQFSNSRSEMNVSTLELGDSALYLCASSLPGGAYEQYFGPGTRLTVT.

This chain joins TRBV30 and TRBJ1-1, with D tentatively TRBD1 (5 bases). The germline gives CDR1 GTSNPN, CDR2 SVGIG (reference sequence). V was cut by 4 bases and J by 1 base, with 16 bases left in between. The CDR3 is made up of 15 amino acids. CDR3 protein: CAWKYDSGSNTEAFF. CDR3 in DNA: TGTGCCTGGAAGTACGACAGTGGTTCGAACACTGAAGCTTTCTTT.

CDR3: CASSLSSGSNEQFF. In DNA, the CDR3 is TGTGCCAGCAGCCTCTCTAGCGGGAGTAATGAGCAGTTCTTC. The rearrangement joins TRBV14 to TRBJ2-1; TRBD2 matches 10 bases. Per the germline V gene, CDR1 is SGHDN and CDR2 is FVKESK. The CDR3 extends over 14 amino acids. J lost 7 bases, V lost 4 bases, and 4 bases had no gene match.

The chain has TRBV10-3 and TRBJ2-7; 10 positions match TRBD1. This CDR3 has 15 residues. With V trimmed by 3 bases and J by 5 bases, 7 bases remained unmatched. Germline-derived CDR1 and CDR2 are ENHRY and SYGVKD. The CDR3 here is CAISEGTGDKDEQYF. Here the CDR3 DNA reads TGTGCCATCAGTGAAGGGACAGGGGACAAGGACGAGCAGTACTTC.

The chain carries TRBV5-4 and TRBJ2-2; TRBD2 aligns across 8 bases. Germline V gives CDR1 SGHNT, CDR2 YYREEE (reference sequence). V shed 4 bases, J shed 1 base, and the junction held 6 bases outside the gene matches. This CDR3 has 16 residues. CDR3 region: CASSPGGGVNTGELFF. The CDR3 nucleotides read TGTGCCAGCAGCCCGGGAGGGGGAGTGAACACCGGGGAGCTGTTTTTT.

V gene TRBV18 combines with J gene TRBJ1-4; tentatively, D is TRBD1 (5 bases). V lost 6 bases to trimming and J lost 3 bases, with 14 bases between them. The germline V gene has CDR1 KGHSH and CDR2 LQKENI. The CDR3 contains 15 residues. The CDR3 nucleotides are TGTGCCAGCTCGACAGTCCCCACATCTAATGAAAAACTGTTTTTT. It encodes CASSTVPTSNEKLFF.

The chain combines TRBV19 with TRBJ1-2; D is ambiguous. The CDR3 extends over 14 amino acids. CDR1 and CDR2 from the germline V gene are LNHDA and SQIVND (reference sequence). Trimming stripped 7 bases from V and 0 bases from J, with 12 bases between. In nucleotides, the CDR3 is TGTGCCAGTACCTATCGTTTTACTAACTATGGCTACACCTTC. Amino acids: CASTYRFTNYGYTF. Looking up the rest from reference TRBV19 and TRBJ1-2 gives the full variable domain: DGGITQSPKYLFRKEGQNVTLSCEQNLNHDAMYWYRQDPGQGLRLIYYSQIVNDFQKGDIAEGYSVSREKKESFPLTVTSAQKNPTAFYLCASTYRFTNYGYTFGSGTRLTVV.

This chain's CDR3 is CATGTSGNNEQFF. Written as DNA, the CDR3 is TGTGCCACCGGGACTAGCGGCAACAATGAGCAGTTCTTC. This chain links TRBV7-9 with TRBJ2-1; TRBD2 matches 11 bases. Trimming cost V 10 bases and J 5 bases; bases outside gene matches: 4. There are 13 residues in the CDR3. CDR1 is SEHNR and CDR2 is FQNEAQ in the germline V gene (reference sequence).

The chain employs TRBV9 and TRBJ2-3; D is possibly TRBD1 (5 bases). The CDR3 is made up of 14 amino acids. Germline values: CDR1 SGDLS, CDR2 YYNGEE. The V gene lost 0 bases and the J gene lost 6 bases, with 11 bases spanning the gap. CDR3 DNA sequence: TGTGCCAGCAGCGTAGCTGGGGCGTTGGATACGCAGTATTTT. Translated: CASSVAGALDTQYF.

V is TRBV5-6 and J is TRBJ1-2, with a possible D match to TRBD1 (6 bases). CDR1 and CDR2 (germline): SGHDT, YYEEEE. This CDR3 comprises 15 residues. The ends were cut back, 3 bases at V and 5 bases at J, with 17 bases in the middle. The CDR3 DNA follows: TGTGCCAGCAGCTCCGGGGGGGCCGCTATTTATGGCTACACCTTC. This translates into CASSSGGAAIYGYTF.

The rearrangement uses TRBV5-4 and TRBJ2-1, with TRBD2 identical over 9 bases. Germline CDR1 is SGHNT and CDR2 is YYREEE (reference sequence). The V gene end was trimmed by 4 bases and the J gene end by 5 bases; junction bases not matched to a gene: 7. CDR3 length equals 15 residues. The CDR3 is CASSRAGGPHNEQFF. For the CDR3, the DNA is TGTGCCAGCAGCCGGGCGGGAGGGCCCCACAATGAGCAGTTCTTC.

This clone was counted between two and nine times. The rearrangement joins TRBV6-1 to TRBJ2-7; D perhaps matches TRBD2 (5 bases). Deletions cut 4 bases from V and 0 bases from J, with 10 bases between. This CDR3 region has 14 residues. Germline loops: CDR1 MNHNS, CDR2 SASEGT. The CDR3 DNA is TGTGCCAGCAGTGTAGGCGGAGGCTCCTACGAGCAGTACTTC. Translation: CASSVGGGSYEQYF.

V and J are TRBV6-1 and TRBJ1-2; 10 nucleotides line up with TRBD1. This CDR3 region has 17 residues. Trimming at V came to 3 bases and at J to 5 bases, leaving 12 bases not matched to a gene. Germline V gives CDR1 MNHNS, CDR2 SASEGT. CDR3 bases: TGTGCCAGCAGTGAGGTCGTCCTTGGACAGGGGGGTTATGGCTACACCTTC. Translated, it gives CASSEVVLGQGGYGYTF.

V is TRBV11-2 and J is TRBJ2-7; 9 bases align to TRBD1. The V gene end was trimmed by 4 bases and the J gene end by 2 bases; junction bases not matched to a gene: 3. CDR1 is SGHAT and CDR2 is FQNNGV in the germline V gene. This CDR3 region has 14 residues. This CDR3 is CASSSTGGAYEQYF. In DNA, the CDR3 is TGTGCCAGCAGCTCGACAGGGGGAGCCTACGAGCAGTACTTC.

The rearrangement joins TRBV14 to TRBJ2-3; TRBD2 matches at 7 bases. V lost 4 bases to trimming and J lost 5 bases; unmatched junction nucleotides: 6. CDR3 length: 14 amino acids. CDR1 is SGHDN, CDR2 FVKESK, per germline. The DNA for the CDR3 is TGTGCCAGCAGCCGGGGGGGATTGAGAGATACGCAGTATTTT. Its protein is CASSRGGLRDTQYF.

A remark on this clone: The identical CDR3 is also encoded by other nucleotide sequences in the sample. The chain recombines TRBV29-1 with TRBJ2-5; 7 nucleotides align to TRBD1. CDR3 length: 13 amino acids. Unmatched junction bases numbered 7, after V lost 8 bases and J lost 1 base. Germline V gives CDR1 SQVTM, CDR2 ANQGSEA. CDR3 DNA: TGCAGCTCTTACAGGGGTGCCCAAGAGACCCAGTACTTC. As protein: CSSYRGAQETQYF.

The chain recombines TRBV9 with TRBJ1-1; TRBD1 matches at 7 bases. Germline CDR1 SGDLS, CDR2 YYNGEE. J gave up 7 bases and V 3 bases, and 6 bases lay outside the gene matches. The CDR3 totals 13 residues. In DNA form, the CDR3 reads TGTGCCAGCAGCGCATCGACAGGGAATGAAGCTTTCTTT. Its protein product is CASSASTGNEAFF.

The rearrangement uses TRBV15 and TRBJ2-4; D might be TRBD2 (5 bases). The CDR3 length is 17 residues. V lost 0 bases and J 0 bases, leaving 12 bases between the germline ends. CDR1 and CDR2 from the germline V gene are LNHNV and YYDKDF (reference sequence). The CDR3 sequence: CATSRDRSGKAKNIQYF. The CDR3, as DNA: TGTGCCACCAGCAGAGATCGTTCGGGAAAAGCCAAAAACATTCAGTACTTC. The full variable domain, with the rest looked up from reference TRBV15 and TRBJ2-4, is DAMVIQNPRYQVTQFGKPVTLSCSQTLNHNVMYWYQQKSSQAPKLLFHYYDKDFNNEADTPDNFQSRRPNTSFCFLDIRSPGLGDTAMYLCATSRDRSGKAKNIQYFGAGTRLSVL.